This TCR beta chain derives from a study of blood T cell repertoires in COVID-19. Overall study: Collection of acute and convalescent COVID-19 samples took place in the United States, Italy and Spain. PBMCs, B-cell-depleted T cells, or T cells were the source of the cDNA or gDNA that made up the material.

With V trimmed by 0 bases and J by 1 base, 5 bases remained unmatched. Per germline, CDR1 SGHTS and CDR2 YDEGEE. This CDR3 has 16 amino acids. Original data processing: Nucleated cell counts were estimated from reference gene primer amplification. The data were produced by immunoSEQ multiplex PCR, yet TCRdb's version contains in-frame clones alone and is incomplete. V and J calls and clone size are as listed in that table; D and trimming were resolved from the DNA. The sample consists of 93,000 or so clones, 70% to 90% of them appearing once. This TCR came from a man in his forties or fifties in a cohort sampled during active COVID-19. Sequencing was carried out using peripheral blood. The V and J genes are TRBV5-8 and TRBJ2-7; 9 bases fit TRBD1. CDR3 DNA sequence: TGTGCCAGCAGCTTGGAAACCGGGACAGGGTCCTACGAGCAGTACTTC. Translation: CASSLETGTGSYEQYF.